This note documents a single T cell receptor (beta chain) sequence. The sample is drawn from a study of shared clonotypes between healthy human individuals. CDR3 size: 16 residues. CD45RO-negative cells were positively selected for CCR7, leaving out terminally differentiated effector memory CD45RA+ cells. The method was immunoSEQ multiplex PCR; TCRdb's version includes in-frame clones alone and lacks a portion of them. Of around 600,000 clones detected, roughly 95% appear once; the ten largest clones hold over 0.095%. The V gene is TRBV21-1, the J gene TRBJ2-4; the table's D call, TRBD1, was not checked against the DNA. TRBV21-1 is a known pseudogene. The receptor comes from a woman in her twenties or thirties in good health. The specimen was naive CD8+ T cells sorted from blood. The CDR3 loop reads CASSKGTGVAKNIQYF. The CDR3, as DNA: TGTGCCAGCAGCAAAGGGACAGGAGTAGCCAAAAACATTCAGTACTTC.